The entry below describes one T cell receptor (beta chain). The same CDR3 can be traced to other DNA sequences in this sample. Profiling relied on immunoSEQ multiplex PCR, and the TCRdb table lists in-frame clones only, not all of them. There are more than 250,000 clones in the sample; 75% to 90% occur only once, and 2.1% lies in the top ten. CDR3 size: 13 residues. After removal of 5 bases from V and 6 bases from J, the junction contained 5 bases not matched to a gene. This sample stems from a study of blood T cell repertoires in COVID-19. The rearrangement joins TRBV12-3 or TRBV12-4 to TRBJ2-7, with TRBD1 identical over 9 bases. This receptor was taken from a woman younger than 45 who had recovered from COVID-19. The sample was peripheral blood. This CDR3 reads CASSPGTGSEQYF. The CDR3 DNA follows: TGTGCCAGCAGTCCGGGGACAGGGAGCGAGCAGTACTTC.